This T cell receptor beta chain emerged from a study of T-cell reconstitution after alpha-beta-depleted transplantation in children. Preparation of the TCRbeta library was carried out with unique molecular identifiers. TCRdb re-called the PCR reads with MiXCR, one entry per CDR3 protein. The table lists over 550,000 distinct CDR3 sequences, more than 9% of them singletons. This clonotype was observed at least ten times. V was trimmed by 2 bases and J by 1 base, leaving 12 bases between them. Germline-derived CDR1 and CDR2 are KGHDR and SFDVKD. The CDR3 consists of 16 residues. Material: PBMCs from the stem cell graft donor, obtained from the stem cell graft. The clonotype comes from a human donor who donated a stem cell graft to a child with acute myeloid leukemia. This chain joins TRBV24-1 and TRBJ2-3; possible D gene TRBD2, 6 bases. Here the CDR3 reads CATSDSRLGGTDTQYF. The CDR3, as DNA: TGTGCCACCAGTGATTCCCGACTAGGAGGCACAGATACGCAGTATTTT.